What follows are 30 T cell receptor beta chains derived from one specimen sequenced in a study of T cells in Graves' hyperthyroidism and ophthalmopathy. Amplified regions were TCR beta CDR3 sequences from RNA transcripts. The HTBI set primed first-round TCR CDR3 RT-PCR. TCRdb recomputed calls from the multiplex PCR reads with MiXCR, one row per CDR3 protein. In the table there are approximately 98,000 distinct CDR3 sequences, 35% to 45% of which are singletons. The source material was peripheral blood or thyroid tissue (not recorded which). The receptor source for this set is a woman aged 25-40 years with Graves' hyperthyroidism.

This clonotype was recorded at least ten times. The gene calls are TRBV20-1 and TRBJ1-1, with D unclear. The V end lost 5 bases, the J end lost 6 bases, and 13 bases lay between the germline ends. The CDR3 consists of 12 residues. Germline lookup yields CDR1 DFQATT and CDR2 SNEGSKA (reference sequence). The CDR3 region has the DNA TGCAGTGCTGGGCGGGGTAAGCCTGAAGCTTTCTTT. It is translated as CSAGRGKPEAFF.

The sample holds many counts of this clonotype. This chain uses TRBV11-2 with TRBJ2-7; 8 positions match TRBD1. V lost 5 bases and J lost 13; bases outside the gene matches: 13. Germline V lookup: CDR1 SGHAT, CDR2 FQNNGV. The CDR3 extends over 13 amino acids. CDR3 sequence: CASSPVTDRASYF. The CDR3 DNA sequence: TGTGCCAGCAGCCCCGTGACGGACAGGGCTTCATACTTC.

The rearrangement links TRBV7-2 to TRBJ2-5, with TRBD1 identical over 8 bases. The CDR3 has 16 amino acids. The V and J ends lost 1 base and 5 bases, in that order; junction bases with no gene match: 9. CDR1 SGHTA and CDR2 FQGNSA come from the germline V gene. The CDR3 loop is CASSLGDRNTGETQYF. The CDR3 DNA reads TGTGCCAGCAGCTTAGGGGACAGGAACACCGGGGAGACCCAGTACTTC.

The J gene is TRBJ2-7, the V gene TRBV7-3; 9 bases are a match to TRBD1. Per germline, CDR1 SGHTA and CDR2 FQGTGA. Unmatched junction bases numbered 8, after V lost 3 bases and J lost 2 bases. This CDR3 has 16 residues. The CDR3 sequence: CASSFSGTGWAYEQYF. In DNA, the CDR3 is TGTGCCAGCAGCTTTAGTGGGACAGGGTGGGCCTACGAGCAGTACTTC.

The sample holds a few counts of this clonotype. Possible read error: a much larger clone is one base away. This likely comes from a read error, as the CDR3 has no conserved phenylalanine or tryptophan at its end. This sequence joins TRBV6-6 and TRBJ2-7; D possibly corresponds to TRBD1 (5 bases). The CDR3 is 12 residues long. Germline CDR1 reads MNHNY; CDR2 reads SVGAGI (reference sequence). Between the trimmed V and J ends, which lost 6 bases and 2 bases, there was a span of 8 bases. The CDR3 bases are TGTGCCAGCAGCCCCAGGGCCTACGAGCAGTACTCC. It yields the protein CASSPRAYEQYS.

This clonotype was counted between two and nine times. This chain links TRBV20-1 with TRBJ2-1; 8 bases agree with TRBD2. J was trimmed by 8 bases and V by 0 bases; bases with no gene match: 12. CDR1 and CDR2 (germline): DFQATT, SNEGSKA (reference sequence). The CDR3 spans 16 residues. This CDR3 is CSARDLSFLGGDEQFF. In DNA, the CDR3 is TGCAGTGCTAGAGATCTTAGCTTCCTCGGGGGGGATGAGCAGTTCTTC.

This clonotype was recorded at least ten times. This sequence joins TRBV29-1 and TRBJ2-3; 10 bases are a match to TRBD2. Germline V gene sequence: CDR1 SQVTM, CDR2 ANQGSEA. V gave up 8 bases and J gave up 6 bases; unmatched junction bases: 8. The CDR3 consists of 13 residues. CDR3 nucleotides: TGCAGCCCCCAACTAGCGGGAACCGATACGCAGTATTTT. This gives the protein CSPQLAGTDTQYF.

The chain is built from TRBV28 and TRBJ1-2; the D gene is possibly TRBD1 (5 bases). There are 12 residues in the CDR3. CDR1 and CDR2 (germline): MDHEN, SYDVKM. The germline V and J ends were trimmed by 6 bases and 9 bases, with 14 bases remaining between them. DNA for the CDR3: TGTGCCAGCAGCTCCAGGGTTTCTCGCTACACCTTC. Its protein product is CASSSRVSRYTF.

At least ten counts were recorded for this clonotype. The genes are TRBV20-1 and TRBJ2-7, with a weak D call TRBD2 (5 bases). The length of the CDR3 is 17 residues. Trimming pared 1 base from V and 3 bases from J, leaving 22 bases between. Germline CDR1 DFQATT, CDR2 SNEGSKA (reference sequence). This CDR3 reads CSARAGKDSLYLYEQYF. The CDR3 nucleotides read TGCAGTGCTAGAGCCGGGAAGGACTCCCTCTACCTCTACGAGCAGTACTTC.

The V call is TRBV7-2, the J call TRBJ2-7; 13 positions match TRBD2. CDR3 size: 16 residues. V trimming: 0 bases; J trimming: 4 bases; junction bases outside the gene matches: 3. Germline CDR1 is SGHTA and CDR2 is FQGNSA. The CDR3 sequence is CASSLAGTSGTYEQYF. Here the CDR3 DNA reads TGTGCCAGCAGCTTAGCCGGGACTAGCGGGACGTACGAGCAGTACTTC.

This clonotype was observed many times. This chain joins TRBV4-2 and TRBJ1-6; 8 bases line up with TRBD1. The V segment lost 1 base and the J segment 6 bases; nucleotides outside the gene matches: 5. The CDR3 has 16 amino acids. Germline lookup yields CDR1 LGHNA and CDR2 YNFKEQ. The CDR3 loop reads CASSQVGQVVNSPLHF. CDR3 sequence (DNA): TGTGCCAGCAGCCAAGTGGGACAGGTGGTTAATTCACCCCTCCACTTT.

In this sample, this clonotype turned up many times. The chain's CDR3 is CSLLRGSKSNQPQHF. Written as DNA, the CDR3 is TGCAGCCTCTTACGGGGGAGTAAAAGCAATCAGCCCCAGCATTTT. The chain recombines TRBV20-1 with TRBJ1-5; TRBD1 is a possible D gene (5 bases). This CDR3 has 15 residues. CDR1 DFQATT and CDR2 SNEGSKA come from the germline V gene (reference sequence).

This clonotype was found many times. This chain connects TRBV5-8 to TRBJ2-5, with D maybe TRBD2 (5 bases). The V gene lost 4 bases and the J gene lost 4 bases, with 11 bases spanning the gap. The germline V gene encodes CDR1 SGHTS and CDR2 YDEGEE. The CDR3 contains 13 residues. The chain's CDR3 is CASSRTSSETQYF. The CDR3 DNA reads TGTGCCAGCAGCCGTACTAGTTCAGAGACCCAGTACTTC.

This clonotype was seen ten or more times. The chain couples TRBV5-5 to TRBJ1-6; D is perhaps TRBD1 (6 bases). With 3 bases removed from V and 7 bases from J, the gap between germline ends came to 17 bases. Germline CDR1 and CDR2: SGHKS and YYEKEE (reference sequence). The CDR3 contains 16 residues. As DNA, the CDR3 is TGTGCCAGCAGCTCCGACTCTTATGGGGGCAATTCACCCCTCCACTTT. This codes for CASSSDSYGGNSPLHF.

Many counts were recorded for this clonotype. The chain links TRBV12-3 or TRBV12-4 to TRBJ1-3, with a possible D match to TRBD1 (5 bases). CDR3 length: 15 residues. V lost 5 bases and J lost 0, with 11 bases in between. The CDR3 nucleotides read TGTGCCAGCAGTGTGGGACGGCTCTCTGGAAACACCATATATTTT. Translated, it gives CASSVGRLSGNTIYF.

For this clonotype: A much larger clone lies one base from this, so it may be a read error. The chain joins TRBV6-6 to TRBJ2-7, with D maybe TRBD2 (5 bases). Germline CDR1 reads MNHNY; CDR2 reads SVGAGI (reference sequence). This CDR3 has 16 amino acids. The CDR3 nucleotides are TGTGCCAGCAGTCACTCTCTAGCCTCGCTACCCTACGAGCAGTACTTC. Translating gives CASSHSLASLPYEQYF.

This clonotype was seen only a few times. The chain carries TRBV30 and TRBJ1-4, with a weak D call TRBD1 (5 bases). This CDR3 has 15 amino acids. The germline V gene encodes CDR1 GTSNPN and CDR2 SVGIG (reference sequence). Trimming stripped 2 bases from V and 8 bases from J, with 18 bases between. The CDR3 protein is CAWSLTGHGREKLFF. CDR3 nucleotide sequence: TGTGCCTGGAGTTTAACAGGCCACGGGAGGGAAAAACTGTTTTTT.

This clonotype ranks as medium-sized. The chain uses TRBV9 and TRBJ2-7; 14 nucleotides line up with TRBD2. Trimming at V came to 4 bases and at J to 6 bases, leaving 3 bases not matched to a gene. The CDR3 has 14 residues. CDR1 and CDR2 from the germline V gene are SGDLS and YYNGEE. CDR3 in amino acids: CASSTGLAGVEQYF. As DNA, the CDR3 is TGTGCCAGCAGCACGGGACTAGCGGGAGTCGAGCAGTACTTC.

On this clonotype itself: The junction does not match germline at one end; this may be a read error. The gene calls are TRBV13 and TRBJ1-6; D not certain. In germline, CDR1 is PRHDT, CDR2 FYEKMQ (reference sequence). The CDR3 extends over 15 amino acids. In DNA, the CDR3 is TGTGCCGGCAGCATGCTCGGAGAGTATAATTCACCCCTCCACTTT. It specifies CAGSMLGEYNSPLHF.

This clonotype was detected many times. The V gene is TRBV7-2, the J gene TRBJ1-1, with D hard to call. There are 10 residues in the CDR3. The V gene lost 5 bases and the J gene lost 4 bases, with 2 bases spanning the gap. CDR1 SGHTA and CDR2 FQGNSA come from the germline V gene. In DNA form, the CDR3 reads TGTGCCAGCAGCATCACTGAAGCTTTCTTT. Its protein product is CASSITEAFF.

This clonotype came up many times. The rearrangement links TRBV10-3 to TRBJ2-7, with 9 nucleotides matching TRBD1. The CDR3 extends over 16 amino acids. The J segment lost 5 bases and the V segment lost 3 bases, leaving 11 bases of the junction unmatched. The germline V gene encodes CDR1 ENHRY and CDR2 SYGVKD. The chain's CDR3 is CAISDPRDRAGNEQYF. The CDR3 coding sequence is TGTGCCATCAGTGACCCCCGGGACAGGGCAGGCAACGAGCAGTACTTC.

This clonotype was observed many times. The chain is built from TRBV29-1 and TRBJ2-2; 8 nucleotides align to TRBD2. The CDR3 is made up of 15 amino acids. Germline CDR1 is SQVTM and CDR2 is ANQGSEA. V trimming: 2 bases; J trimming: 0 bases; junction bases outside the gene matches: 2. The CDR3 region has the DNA TGCAGCGTTGAACCGGGACTAGCGAACACCGGGGAGCTGTTTTTT. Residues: CSVEPGLANTGELFF.

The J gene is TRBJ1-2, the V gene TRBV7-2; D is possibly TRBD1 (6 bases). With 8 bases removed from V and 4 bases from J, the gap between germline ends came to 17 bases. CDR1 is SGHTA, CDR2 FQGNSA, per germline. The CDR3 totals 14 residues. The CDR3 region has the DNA TGTGCCAGCCATCCTTGGGGGGGCGGCTATGGCTACACCTTC. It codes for CASHPWGGGYGYTF.

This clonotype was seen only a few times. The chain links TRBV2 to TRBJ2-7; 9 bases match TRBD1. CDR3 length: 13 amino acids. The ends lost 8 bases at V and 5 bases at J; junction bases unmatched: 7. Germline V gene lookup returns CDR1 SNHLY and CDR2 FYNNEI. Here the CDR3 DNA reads TGTGCCAGCCACCGGGACAGGGAAAACGAGCAGTACTTC. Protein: CASHRDRENEQYF. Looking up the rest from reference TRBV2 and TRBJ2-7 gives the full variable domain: EPEVTQTPSHQVTQMGQEVILRCVPISNHLYFYWYRQILGQKVEFLVSFYNNEISEKSEIFDDQFSVERPDGSNFTLKIRSTKLEDSAMYFCASHRDRENEQYFGPGTRLTVT.

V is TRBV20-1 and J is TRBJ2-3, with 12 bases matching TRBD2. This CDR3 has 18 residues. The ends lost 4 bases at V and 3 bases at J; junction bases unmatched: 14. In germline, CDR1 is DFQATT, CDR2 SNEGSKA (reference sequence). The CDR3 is CSATPGLAGQEYTDTQYF. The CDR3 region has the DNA TGCAGTGCTACGCCGGGACTAGCGGGTCAGGAGTATACAGATACGCAGTATTTT.

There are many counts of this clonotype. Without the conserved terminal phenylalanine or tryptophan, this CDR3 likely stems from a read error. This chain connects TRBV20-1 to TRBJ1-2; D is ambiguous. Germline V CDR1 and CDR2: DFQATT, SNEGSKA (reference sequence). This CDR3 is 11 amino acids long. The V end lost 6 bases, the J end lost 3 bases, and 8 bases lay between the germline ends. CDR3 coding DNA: TGCAGTGCCCCTGCGGACTATGGCTACACCCTC. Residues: CSAPADYGYTL.

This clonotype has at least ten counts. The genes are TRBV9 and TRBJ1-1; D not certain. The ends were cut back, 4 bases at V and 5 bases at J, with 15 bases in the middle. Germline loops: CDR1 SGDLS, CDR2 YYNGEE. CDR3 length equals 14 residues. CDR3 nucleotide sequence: TGTGCCAGCAGCCCCGCCCTCGCTGGAACTGAAGCTTTCTTT. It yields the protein CASSPALAGTEAFF.

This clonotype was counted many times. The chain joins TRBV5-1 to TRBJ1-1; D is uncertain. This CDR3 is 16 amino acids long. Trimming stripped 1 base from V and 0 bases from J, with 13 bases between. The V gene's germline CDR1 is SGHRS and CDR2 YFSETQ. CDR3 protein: CASSLWPAGVNTEAFF. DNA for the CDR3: TGCGCCAGCAGCTTGTGGCCAGCCGGAGTGAACACTGAAGCTTTCTTT.

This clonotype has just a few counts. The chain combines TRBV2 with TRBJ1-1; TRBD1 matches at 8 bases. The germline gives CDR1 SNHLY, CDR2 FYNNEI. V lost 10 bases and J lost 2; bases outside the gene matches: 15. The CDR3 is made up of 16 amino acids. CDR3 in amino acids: CANSRGGDRYNTEAFF. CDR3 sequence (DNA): TGTGCCAACAGCCGGGGGGGGGACAGGTACAACACTGAAGCTTTCTTT.

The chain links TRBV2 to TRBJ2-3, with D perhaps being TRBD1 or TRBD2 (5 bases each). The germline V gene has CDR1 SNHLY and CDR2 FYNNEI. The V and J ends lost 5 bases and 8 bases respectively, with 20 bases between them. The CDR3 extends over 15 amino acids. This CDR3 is CASSTPGRASATQYF. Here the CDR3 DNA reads TGTGCCAGCAGTACTCCGGGACGGGCCAGTGCTACGCAGTATTTT. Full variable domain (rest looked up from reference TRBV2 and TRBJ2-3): EPEVTQTPSHQVTQMGQEVILRCVPISNHLYFYWYRQILGQKVEFLVSFYNNEISEKSEIFDDQFSVERPDGSNFTLKIRSTKLEDSAMYFCASSTPGRASATQYFGPGTRLTVL.